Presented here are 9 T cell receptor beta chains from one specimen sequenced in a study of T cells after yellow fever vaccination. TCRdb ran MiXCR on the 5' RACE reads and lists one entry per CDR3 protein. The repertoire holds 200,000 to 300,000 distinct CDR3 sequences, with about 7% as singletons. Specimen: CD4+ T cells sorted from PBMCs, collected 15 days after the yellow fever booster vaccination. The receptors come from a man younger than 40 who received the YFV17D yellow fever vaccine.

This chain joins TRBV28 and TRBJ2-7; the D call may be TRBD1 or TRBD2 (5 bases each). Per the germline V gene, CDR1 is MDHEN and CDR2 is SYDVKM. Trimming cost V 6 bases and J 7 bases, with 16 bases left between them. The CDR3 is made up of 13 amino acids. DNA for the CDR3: TGTGCCAGCAGCCCTGGGGGAGTTGGGGAGCAGTACTTC. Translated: CASSPGGVGEQYF.

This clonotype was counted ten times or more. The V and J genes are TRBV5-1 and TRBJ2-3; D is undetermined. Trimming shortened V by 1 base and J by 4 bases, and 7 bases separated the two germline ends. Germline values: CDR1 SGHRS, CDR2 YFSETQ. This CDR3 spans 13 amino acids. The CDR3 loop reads CASSLLFADTQYF. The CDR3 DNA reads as TGCGCCAGCAGCTTGCTATTCGCAGATACGCAGTATTTT.

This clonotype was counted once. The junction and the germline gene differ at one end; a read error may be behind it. The CDR3 loop reads CASSPGADRQYF. Written as DNA, the CDR3 is TGTGCCAGCAGCCCGGGGGCAGATAGGCAGTATTTT. J is TRBJ2-3 and V is TRBV2, with D perhaps given as TRBD1 or TRBD2 (6 bases each). From germline, CDR1 is SNHLY and CDR2 FYNNEI. The CDR3 extends over 12 amino acids.

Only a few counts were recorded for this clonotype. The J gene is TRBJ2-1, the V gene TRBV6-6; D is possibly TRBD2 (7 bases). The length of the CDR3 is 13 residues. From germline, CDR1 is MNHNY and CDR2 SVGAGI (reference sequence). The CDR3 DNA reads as TGTGCGGGGGGAGGGGGTGACTACAATGAGCAGTTCTTC. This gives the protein CAGGGGDYNEQFF.

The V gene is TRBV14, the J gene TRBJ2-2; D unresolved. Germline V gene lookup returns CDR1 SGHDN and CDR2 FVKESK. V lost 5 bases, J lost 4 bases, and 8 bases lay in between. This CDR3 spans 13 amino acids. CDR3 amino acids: CASSYFFTGELFF. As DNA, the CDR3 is TGTGCCAGCAGCTATTTTTTCACCGGGGAGCTGTTTTTT.

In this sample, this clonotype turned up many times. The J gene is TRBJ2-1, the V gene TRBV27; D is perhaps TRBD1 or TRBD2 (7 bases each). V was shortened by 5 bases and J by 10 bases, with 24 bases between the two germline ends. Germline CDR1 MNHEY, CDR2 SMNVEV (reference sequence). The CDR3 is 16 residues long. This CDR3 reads CASSQNGGRGGMEQFF. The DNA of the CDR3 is TGTGCCAGCAGTCAAAATGGGGGCAGGGGGGGCATGGAGCAGTTCTTC.

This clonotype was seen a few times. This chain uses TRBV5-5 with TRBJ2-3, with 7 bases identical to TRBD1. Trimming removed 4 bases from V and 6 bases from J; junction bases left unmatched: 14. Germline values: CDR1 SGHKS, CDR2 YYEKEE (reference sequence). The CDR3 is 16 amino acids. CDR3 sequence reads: CASSIAGTALVDTQYF. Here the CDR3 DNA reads TGTGCCAGCAGCATCGCCGGGACAGCACTTGTCGATACGCAGTATTTT.

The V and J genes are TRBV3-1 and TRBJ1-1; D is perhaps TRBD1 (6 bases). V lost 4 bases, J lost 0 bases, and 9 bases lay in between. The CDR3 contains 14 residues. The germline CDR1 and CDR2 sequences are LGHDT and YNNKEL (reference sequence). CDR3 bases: TGTGCCAGCAGCCGCCAGGGGTTGAACACTGAAGCTTTCTTT. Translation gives CASSRQGLNTEAFF. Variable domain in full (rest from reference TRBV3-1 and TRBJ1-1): DTAVSQTPKYLVTQMGNDKSIKCEQNLGHDTMYWYKQDSKKFLKIMFSYNNKELIINETVPNRFSPKSPDKAHLNLHINSLELGDSAVYFCASSRQGLNTEAFFGQGTRLTVV.

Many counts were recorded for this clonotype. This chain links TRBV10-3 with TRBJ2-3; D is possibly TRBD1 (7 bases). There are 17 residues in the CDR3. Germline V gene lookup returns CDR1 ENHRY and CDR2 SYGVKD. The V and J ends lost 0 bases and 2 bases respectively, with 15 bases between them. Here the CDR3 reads CAISESTGQGLTDTQYF. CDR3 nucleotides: TGTGCCATCAGTGAGTCGACAGGGCAGGGACTCACAGATACGCAGTATTTT.